A selection of T cell receptor beta chains follows, all from one sample in a study of T cells in Graves' hyperthyroidism and ophthalmopathy. Each CDR3 protein gets one entry after TCRdb re-called the multiplex PCR reads with MiXCR. Of about 640,000 distinct CDR3 sequences listed, around 21% are singletons. Sequencing used blood. The receptors come from a man aged 30 to 39 with Graves' ophthalmopathy. Both conserved end residues are part of each CDR3. D genes are given only for firm matches. Expanded clones get a size class; other rows say once, few or many, or leave the size out.

D gene,J gene,V gene,clone size,CDR3 protein,CDR3 DNA
-,TRBJ1-1,TRBV6-9,-,CASSPDAGAEAFF,TGCGCCAGCAGCCCAGACGCGGGGGCTGAAGCTTTCTTT
-,TRBJ1-3,TRBV7-2,many,CASSLEVRAGNTIYF,TGTGCCAGCAGCTTAGAGGTCAGAGCTGGAAACACCATATATTTT
-,TRBJ2-5,TRBV9,-,CASSVETLPGETQYF,TGTGCCAGCAGCGTAGAGACTTTACCAGGGGAGACCCAGTACTTC
TRBD1,TRBJ1-4,TRBV2,once,CARLGQGNEKLFF,TGTGCCAGATTGGGACAGGGTAATGAAAAACTGTTTTTT
TRBD1,TRBJ1-1,TRBV28,many,CASRTDRGNTEAFF,TGTGCCAGCAGAACGGACAGGGGGAACACTGAAGCTTTCTTT
-,TRBJ2-7,TRBV5-1,few,CASSFLDFAYEQYF,TGCGCCAGCAGCTTCTTAGACTTCGCCTACGAGCAGTACTTC
-,TRBJ1-6,TRBV6-2/TRBV6-3,-,CASSYVGKGNSPLHF,TGTGCCAGCAGTTACGTGGGGAAGGGGAATTCACCCCTCCACTTT
TRBD2,TRBJ2-2,TRBV2,-,CASSEWLAGGPNTGELFF,TGTGCCAGCAGTGAATGGCTAGCGGGAGGGCCAAACACCGGGGAGCTGTTTTTT
TRBD1,TRBJ2-3,TRBV14,many,CASSQVETGFTDTQYF,TGTGCCAGCAGCCAAGTGGAGACAGGGTTTACAGATACGCAGTATTTT
-,TRBJ2-2,TRBV5-1,many,CASSSTGNTGELFF,TGCGCCAGCAGCTCGACAGGGAACACCGGGGAGCTGTTTTTT
-,TRBJ1-2,TRBV5-1,many,CASNPLAGSNYGYTF,TGCGCCAGCAACCCGCTCGCGGGCAGTAACTATGGCTACACCTTC
TRBD2,TRBJ2-1,TRBV20-1,few,CSAGERRAGGPYNEQFF,TGCAGTGCTGGGGAGAGGAGAGCGGGAGGTCCCTACAATGAGCAGTTCTTC
-,TRBJ2-7,TRBV20-1,many,CSARDFADNTLEQYF,TGCAGTGCTAGAGATTTCGCAGACAACACCTTAGAGCAGTACTTC
-,TRBJ2-7,TRBV7-9,-,CASSPLTAYEQYF,TGTGCCAGCAGCCCCCTAACCGCCTACGAGCAGTACTTC
-,TRBJ1-5,TRBV28,many,CASSWGGSQPQHF,TGTGCCAGCAGTTGGGGCGGGAGTCAGCCCCAGCATTTT
TRBD1,TRBJ2-1,TRBV7-8,few,CASSFEIRQGKNNEQFF,TGTGCCAGCAGCTTTGAAATTAGACAGGGCAAGAACAATGAGCAGTTCTTC